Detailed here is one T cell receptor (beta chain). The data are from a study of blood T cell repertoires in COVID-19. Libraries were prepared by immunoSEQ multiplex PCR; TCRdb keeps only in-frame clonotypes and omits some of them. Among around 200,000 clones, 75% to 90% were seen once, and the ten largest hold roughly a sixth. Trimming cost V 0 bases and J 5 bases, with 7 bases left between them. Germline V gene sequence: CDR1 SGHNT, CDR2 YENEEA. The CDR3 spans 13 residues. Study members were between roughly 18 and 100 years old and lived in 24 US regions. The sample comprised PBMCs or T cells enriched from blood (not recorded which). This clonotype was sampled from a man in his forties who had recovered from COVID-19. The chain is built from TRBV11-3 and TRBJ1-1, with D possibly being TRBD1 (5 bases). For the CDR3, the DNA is TGTGCCAGCAGCTTAGACAGGGTTACTGAAGCTTTCTTT. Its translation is CASSLDRVTEAFF.